This TCR beta chain was recovered during a study of cytotoxic CD8 clonotypes in ibrutinib-treated CLL. As for the study in general: Collecting the response samples happened after a median approximately twelve months of treatment, with a range of 6 to 36. There were, on average, around 260,000 productive templates and some 90,000 productive rearrangements per sample. The study, taken as a whole, reports: Circulating CD8+ T-cell counts were tracked by baseline clonality, which exceeded that of age-matched healthy donors. With treatment, public clonotypes, which were uncommon, either contracted or remained stable.

The table came from immunoSEQ multiplex PCR; TCRdb's copy has only in-frame clones and leaves some out. The data contain fewer than 35,000 clones, around 52% of them singletons. This CDR3 has 13 residues. Trimming left V 4 bases short and J 6 bases short, with 13 bases between. Germline assignment: CDR1 MNHEY and CDR2 SVGAGI. This clone was observed a few times. As yet, its antigen is unknown. Sequencing used PBMCs, obtained before ibrutinib treatment. The chain joins TRBV6-5 to TRBJ2-7, with a tentative D call TRBD1 (5 bases). This clonotype was sampled from a human donor with chronic lymphocytic leukemia. The CDR3 reads CASSWVGLSEQYF. CDR3 bases: TGTGCCAGCAGTTGGGTGGGGCTATCCGAGCAGTACTTC.